The entry below describes one T cell receptor (beta chain). Its antigen is undetermined. Germline CDR1 reads SNHLY; CDR2 reads FYNNEI. V was cut by 7 bases and J by 4 bases, with 17 bases left in between. The CDR3 is 15 residues long. This entry is derived from a study of CD8+ T cells in alopecia areata. Turning to the study itself: Treatment comprised oral tofacitinib, 5 to 10 mg twice daily, in treated patients.

Study observations and caveats: Mouse data revealed clearer TCR sharing than patient data did, a gap possibly tied to HLA. Affected lesional scalp, above all in alopecia totalis/universalis, was more clonal than normal scalp.

In alopecia areata patients, both lesional scalp punch biopsies and peripheral blood were collected. It was cDNA, reverse transcribed from extracted RNA, that served as the sequencing template. Profiled with immunoSEQ multiplex PCR; TCRdb holds only in-frame clones, not every one. The sample records 140,000 to 150,000 clones, about 90% being singletons. The chain recombines TRBV2 with TRBJ1-5, with D perhaps matching TRBD1 (5 bases). Sequencing was performed on CD8+ T cells sorted from blood, taken at week 0. This TCR derives from a human donor with alopecia areata. CDR3 amino acids: CASTMDGGRNQPQHF. The CDR3 DNA sequence: TGTGCCAGCACCATGGACGGGGGAAGGAATCAGCCCCAGCATTTT. Full variable domain (missing parts from reference TRBV2 and TRBJ1-5): EPEVTQTPSHQVTQMGQEVILRCVPISNHLYFYWYRQILGQKVEFLVSFYNNEISEKSEIFDDQFSVERPDGSNFTLKIRSTKLEDSAMYFCASTMDGGRNQPQHFGDGTRLSIL.